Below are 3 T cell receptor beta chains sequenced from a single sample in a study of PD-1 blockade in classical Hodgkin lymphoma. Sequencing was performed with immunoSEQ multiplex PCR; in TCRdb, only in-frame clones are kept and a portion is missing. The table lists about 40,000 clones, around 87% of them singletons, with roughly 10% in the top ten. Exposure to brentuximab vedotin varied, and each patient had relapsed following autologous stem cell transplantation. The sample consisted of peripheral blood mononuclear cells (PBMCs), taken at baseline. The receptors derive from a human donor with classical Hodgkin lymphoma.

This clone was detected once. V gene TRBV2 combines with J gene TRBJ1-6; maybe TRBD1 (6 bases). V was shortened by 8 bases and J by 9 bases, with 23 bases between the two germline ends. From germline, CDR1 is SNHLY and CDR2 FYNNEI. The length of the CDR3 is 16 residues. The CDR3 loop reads CASELQGYSTSSPLHF. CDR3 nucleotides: TGTGCCAGCGAGTTACAGGGATATTCCACGAGTTCACCCCTCCACTTT.

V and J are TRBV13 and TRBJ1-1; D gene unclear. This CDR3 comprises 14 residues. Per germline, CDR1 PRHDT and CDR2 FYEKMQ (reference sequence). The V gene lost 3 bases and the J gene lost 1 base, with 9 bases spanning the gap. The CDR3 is CASSFSLPNTEAFF. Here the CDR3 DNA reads TGTGCCAGCAGCTTTTCACTCCCGAACACTGAAGCTTTCTTT.

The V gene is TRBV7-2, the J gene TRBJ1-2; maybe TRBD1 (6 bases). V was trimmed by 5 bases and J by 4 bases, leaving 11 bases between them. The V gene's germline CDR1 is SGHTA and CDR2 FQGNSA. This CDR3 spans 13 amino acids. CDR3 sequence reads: CASSPQGTYGYTF. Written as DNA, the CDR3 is TGTGCCAGCAGCCCTCAGGGGACCTATGGCTACACCTTC.